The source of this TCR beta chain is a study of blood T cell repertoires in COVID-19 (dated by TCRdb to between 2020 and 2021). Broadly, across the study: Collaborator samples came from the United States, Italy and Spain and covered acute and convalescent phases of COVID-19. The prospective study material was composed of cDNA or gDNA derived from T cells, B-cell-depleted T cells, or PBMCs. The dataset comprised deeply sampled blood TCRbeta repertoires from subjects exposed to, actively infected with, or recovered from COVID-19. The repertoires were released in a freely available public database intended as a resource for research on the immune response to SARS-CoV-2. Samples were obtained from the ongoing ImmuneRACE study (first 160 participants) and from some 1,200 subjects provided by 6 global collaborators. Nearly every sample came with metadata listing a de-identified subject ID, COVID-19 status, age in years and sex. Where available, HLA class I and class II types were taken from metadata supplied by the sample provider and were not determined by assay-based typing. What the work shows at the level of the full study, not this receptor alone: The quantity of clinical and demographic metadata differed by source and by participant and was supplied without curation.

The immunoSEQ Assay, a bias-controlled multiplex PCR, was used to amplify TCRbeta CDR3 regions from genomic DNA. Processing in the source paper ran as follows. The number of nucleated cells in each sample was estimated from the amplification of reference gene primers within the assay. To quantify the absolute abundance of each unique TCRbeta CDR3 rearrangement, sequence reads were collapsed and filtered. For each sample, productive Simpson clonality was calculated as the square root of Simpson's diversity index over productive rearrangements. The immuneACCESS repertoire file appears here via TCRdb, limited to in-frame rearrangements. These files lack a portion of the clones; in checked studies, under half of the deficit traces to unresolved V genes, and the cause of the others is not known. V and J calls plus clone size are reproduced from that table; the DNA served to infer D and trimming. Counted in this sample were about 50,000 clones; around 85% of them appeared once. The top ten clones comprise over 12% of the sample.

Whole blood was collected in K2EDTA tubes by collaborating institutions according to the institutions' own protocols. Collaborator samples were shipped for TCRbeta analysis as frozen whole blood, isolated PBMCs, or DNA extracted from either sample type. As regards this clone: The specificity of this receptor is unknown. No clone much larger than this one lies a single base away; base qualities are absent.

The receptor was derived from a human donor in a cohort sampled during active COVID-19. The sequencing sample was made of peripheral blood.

CDR3 loop: CASSLDRYNEQFF. The DNA sequence is given as TGTGCCAGTAGTCTTGACAGGTACAATGAGCAGTTCTTC. The V and J genes are TRBV19 and TRBJ2-1, and TRBD1 may be the D gene, going by 6 matching bases. According to the germline V gene (reference sequence), CDR1 reads LNHDA and CDR2 reads SQIVND. The CDR3 starts with the cysteine, ends with the phenylalanine, and has 13 residues. Only the CDR3 region is kept as DNA, spanning 39 bases read in frame from base 1. V is cut by 5 bases and J by 4 bases, and the space between the germline ends is 9 bases. The full variable domain, completed from the reference TRBV19 and TRBJ2-1 proteins outside the CDR3, reads DGGITQSPKYLFRKEGQNVTLSCEQNLNHDAMYWYRQDPGQGLRLIYYSQIVNDFQKGDIAEGYSVSREKKESFPLTVTSAQKNPTAFYLCASSLDRYNEQFFGPGTRLTVL.